This is a list of T cell receptor beta chains from one sample in a study of blood T cell repertoires in COVID-19. The method was immunoSEQ multiplex PCR; TCRdb's version includes in-frame clones alone and lacks a portion of them. The data show 90,000 to 100,000 clones, with 72% seen just once and 20% to 25% held by the top ten. The sequenced sample consisted of peripheral blood. These receptors were obtained from a woman aged 60-75 years in a cohort sampled during active or convalescent COVID-19. Both conserved end residues are part of each CDR3. D genes are given only for firm matches. A clone size is listed for some rows: how often the clone was seen (once, few, many), or a class if it is expanded.

>19|.|TRBV27|TRBD2|TRBJ2-3
CASSSLGLAGGSNTDTQYF
TGTGCCAGCAGTTCACTGGGACTAGCGGGGGGATCGAACACAGATACGCAGTATTTT
>16|many|TRBV18|TRBD2|TRBJ2-3
CASSPKSGGVTDTQYF
TGTGCCAGCTCACCGAAAAGCGGGGGGGTCACAGATACGCAGTATTTT
>15|.|TRBV6-5|.|TRBJ1-5
CASSYRSGVNQPQHF
TGTGCCAGCAGTTACCGGTCAGGGGTGAATCAGCCCCAGCATTTT
>16|.|TRBV10-3|TRBD1|TRBJ2-3
CAISGDPGQEHYTQYF
TGTGCCATCAGTGGTGATCCGGGACAGGAGCATTATACGCAGTATTTT
>18|.|TRBV7-9|TRBD2|TRBJ2-1
CASSPRGLAGSTYNEQFF
TGTGCCAGCAGCCCGAGGGGGCTAGCGGGGTCTACCTACAATGAGCAGTTCTTC
>14|once|TRBV7-8|.|TRBJ1-2
CASSLDRGTVGYTF
TGTGCCAGCAGCTTAGATCGGGGTACGGTCGGCTACACCTTC
>13|.|TRBV3-1/TRBV3-2|.|TRBJ2-2
CASSRGGPGELFF
TGTGCCAGCAGCCGGGGGGGCCCCGGGGAGCTGTTTTTT
>17|.|TRBV7-8|TRBD1|TRBJ1-5
CASSLAGGQYSNQPQHF
TGTGCCAGCAGCTTAGCAGGGGGACAGTATAGCAATCAGCCCCAGCATTTT
>15|.|TRBV5-6|TRBD1|TRBJ1-2
CASSLPRTGLRGYTF
TGTGCCAGCAGCTTACCCCGGACAGGGTTAAGGGGCTACACCTTC
>17|.|TRBV19|.|TRBJ2-2
CASSWRAVGRGTGELFF
TGTGCCAGTAGTTGGAGGGCCGTTGGGCGAGGCACCGGGGAGCTGTTTTTT
>15|.|TRBV7-2|.|TRBJ1-2
CASSPPGSTWDGYTF
TGTGCCAGCAGCCCCCCCGGGTCTACATGGGATGGCTACACCTTC
>15|.|TRBV9|.|TRBJ1-1
CASSVAPWGGTEAFF
TGTGCCAGCAGCGTAGCCCCCTGGGGCGGCACTGAAGCTTTCTTT
>13|.|TRBV6-6|.|TRBJ2-3
CASSYGSRYTQYF
TGTGCCAGCAGTTATGGCTCGCGGTATACGCAGTATTTT
>14|.|TRBV5-4|.|TRBJ1-1
CASNPWGGNTEAFF
TGTGCCAGCAACCCCTGGGGGGGGAACACTGAAGCTTTCTTT
>15|.|TRBV14|.|TRBJ1-1
CASSQYSGVNTEAFF
TGTGCCAGCAGCCAATATTCAGGGGTTAACACTGAAGCTTTCTTT
>13|few|TRBV3-1/TRBV3-2|.|TRBJ2-7
CASSQGRGGEQYF
TGTGCCAGCAGCCAAGGGAGGGGCGGCGAGCAGTACTTC
>14|.|TRBV29-1|TRBD1|TRBJ2-7
CSVESAGQGDEQYF
TGCAGCGTCGAATCGGCGGGACAGGGGGACGAGCAGTACTTC
>14|few|TRBV2|.|TRBJ1-5
CASSDSNSNQPQHF
TGTGCCAGCAGTGACAGTAATAGCAATCAGCCCCAGCATTTT
>14|.|TRBV7-9|.|TRBJ2-1
CASKRGPGENEQFF
TGTGCCAGCAAGAGGGGGCCGGGAGAGAATGAGCAGTTCTTC
>15|.|TRBV7-3|TRBD2|TRBJ2-3
CASSLWTSGTDTQYF
TGTGCCAGCAGCTTATGGACTAGCGGCACAGATACGCAGTATTTT
>15|few|TRBV27|TRBD2|TRBJ2-3
CASRALAGGQDTQYF
TGTGCCAGCCGCGCTCTAGCGGGGGGGCAGGATACGCAGTATTTT
>15|.|TRBV19|.|TRBJ1-4
CASIHNGGGVGKLFF
TGTGCCAGTATCCACAATGGGGGGGGCGTTGGAAAACTGTTTTTT
>17|few|TRBV3-1/TRBV3-2|.|TRBJ2-3
CASSLEVIAYHTDTQYF
TGTGCCAGCAGCCTAGAAGTGATCGCGTATCATACAGATACGCAGTATTTT
>13|.|TRBV2|.|TRBJ2-7
CASSLQRGYEQYF
TGTGCCAGCAGTTTACAAAGAGGCTACGAGCAGTACTTC
>11|.|TRBV20-1|.|TRBJ1-1
CSAGTPIVAFF
TGCAGTGCTGGGACTCCGATCGTGGCTTTCTTT
>15|few|TRBV5-1|TRBD2|TRBJ2-5
CASSSPSGGGETQYF
TGCGCCAGCAGCTCACCTAGCGGGGGCGGGGAGACCCAGTACTTC
>13|few|TRBV10-1|.|TRBJ2-7
CASSRDNTYEQYF
TGCGCCAGCAGCCGGGACAACACCTACGAGCAGTACTTC
>12|.|TRBV7-9|.|TRBJ1-2
CASSSRDYGYTF
TGTGCCAGCAGCTCTCGGGACTATGGCTACACCTTC
>17|.|TRBV15|TRBD1|TRBJ1-2
CATRKGIRTGSDYGYTF
TGTGCCACCAGAAAAGGGATCCGGACAGGGAGCGACTATGGCTACACCTTC
>13|.|TRBV7-3|TRBD1|TRBJ1-2
CASSPDRNYGYTF
TGTGCCAGCAGCCCGGACAGGAACTATGGCTACACCTTC
>14|few|TRBV27|.|TRBJ2-7
CASSLLGQTYEQYF
TGTGCCAGCAGTTTATTAGGACAAACCTACGAGCAGTACTTC
>17|.|TRBV5-4|TRBD2|TRBJ2-5
CASSLAVSGGARETQYF
TGTGCCAGCAGCTTGGCCGTTAGCGGGGGGGCCCGAGAGACCCAGTACTTC
>14|few|TRBV29-1|TRBD1|TRBJ2-7
CSVERGTGSYEQYF
TGCAGCGTTGAAAGGGGGACAGGGAGCTACGAGCAGTACTTC
>17|.|TRBV5-6|TRBD1|TRBJ1-2
CASSFLGQGASDYGYTF
TGTGCCAGCAGCTTTCTGGGACAGGGGGCGAGTGACTATGGCTACACCTTC
>14|.|TRBV7-2|.|TRBJ1-5
CASSLLPRDQAQHF
TGTGCCAGCAGCTTACTCCCCAGGGATCAGGCCCAGCATTTT
>17|many|TRBV27|.|TRBJ2-3
CASSGSAGIIVSDTQYF
TGTGCCAGCAGTGGCTCGGCGGGGATTATTGTGTCAGATACGCAGTATTTT
>15|.|TRBV10-3|.|TRBJ2-6
CASRGQISGANVLTF
TGTGCCTCCCGAGGCCAGATCTCTGGGGCCAACGTCCTGACTTTC
>18|once|TRBV2|TRBD2|TRBJ2-1
CASSEYGLGTSTVYEQFF
TGTGCCAGCAGTGAATATGGGTTAGGGACTAGCACCGTCTATGAGCAGTTCTTC
>13|.|TRBV27|.|TRBJ2-5
CASSSGMEKTQYF
TGTGCCAGCAGTTCCGGGATGGAGAAGACCCAGTACTTC
>12|few|TRBV28|.|TRBJ1-5
CASSLISGEAHF
TGTGCCAGCAGTTTAATAAGTGGGGAGGCGCATTTT